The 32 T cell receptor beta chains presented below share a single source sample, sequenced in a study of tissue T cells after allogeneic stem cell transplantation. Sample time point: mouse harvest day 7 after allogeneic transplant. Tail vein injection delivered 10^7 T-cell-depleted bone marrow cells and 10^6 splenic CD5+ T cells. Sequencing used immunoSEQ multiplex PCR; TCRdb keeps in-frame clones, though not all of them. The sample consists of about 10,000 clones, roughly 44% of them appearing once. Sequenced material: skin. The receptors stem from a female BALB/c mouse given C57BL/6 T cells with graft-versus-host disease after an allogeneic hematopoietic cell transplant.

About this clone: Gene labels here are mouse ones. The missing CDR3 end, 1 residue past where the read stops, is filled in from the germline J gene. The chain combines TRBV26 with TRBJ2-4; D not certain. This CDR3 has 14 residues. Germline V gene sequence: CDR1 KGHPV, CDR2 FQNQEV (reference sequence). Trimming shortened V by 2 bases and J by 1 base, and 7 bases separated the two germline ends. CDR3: CASSLPGRQNTLYF. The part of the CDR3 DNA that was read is TGTGCCAGCAGTCTGCCCGGGCGTCAAAACACCTTGTAC.

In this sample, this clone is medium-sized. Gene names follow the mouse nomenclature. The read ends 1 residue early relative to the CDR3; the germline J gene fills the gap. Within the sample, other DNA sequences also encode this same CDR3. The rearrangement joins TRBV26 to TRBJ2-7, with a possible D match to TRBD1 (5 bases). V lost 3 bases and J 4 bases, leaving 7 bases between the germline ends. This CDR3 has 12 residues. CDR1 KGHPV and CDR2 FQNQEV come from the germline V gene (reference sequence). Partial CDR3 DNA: TGTGCCAGCAGTCTCGACAGATATGAACAGTAC. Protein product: CASSLDRYEQY. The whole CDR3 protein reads CASSLDRYEQYF.

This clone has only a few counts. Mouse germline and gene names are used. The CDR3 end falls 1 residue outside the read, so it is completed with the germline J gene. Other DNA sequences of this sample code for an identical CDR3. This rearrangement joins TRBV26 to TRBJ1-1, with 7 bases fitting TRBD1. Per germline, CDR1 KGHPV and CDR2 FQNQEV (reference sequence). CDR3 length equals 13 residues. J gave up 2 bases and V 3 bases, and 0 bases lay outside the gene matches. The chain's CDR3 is CASSLGGNTEVFF. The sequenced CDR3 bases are TGTGCCAGCAGTCTAGGGGGCAACACAGAAGTCTTC.

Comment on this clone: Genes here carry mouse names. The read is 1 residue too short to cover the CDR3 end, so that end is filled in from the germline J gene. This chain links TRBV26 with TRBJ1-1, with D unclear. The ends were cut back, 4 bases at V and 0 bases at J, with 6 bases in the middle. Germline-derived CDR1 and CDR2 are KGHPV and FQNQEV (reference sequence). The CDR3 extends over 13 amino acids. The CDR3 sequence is CASSRTANTEVFF. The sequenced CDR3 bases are TGTGCCAGCAGTCGAACAGCAAACACAGAAGTCTTC.

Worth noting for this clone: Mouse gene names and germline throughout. The CDR3 sequence: CASSGGTGRGKKDTQYF. The sequenced CDR3 bases are TGTGCCAGCAGTGGCGGGACAGGGCGAGGGAAAAAAGACACCCAGTAC. V gene TRBV13-1 combines with J gene TRBJ2-5; 9 nucleotides agree with TRBD1. The read terminates 1 residue before the CDR3 end, so the remaining end is supplied by the germline J gene. The germline V gene encodes CDR1 NSHNY and CDR2 SYGAGN. This CDR3 is built from 17 residues. The trim removed 3 bases at V and 4 bases at J, leaving 12 bases unmatched.

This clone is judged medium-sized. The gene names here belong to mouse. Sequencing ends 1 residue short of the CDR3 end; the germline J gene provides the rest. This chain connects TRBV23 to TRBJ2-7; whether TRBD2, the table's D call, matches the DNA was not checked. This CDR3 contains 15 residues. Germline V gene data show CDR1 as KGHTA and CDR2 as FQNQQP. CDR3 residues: CSSSQAWGGAYEQYF. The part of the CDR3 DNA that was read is TGCTCCAGCAGTCAAGCCTGGGGGGGCGCCTATGAACAGTAC.

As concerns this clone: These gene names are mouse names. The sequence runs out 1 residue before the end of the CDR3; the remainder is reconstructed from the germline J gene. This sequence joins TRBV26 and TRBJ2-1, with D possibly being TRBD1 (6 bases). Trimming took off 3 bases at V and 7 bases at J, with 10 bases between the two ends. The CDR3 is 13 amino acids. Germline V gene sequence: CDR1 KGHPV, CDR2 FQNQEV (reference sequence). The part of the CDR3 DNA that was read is TGTGCCAGCAGTCTCCAGGGGAGGGCTGAGCAGTTC. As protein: CASSLQGRAEQF. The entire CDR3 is CASSLQGRAEQFF.

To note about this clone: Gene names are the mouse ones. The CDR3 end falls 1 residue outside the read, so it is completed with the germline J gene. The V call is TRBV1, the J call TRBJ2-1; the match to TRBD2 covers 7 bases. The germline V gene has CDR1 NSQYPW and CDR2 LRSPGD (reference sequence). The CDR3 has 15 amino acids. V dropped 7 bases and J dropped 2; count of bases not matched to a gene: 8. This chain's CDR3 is CTCKSTGGDYAEQFF. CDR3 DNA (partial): TGCACCTGCAAGTCTACGGGGGGGGACTATGCTGAGCAGTTC.

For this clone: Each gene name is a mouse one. The CDR3 protein is CASSLEYWASSYEQYF. The part of the CDR3 DNA that was read is TGTGCCAGCTCTCTCGAATACTGGGCGAGCTCCTATGAACAGTAC. The chain links TRBV12-1 to TRBJ2-7, with D possibly TRBD2 on 6 matching bases. The sequence runs out 1 residue before the end of the CDR3; the remainder is reconstructed from the germline J gene. Germline lookup yields CDR1 SGHSN and CDR2 HYEKVE. The CDR3 totals 16 residues. Between the trimmed V and J ends, which lost 0 bases and 0 bases, there was a span of 14 bases.

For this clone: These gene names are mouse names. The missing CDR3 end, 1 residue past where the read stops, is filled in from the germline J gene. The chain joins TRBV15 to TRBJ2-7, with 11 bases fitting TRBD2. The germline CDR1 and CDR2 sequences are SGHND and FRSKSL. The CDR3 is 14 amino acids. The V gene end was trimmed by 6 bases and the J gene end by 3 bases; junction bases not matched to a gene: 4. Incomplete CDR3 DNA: TGTGCCAGCAGGACCGGGACTGGGGGCTATGAACAGTAC. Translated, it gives CASRTGTGGYEQY. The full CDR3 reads CASRTGTGGYEQYF. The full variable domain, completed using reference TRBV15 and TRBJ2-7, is DAGVTQTPRHEVAEKGQTIILKCEPVSGHNDLFWYRQTKIQGLELLSYFRSKSLMEDGGAFKDRFKAEMLNSSFSTLKIQPTEPKDSAVYLCASRTGTGGYEQYFGPGTRLTVL.

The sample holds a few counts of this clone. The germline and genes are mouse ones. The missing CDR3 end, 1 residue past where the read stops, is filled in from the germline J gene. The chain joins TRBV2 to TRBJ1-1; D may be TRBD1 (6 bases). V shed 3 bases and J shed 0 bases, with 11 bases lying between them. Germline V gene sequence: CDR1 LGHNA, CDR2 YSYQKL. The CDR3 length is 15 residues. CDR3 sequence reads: CASSQPGQPNTEVFF. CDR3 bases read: TGTGCCAGCAGCCAGCCGGGACAACCAAACACAGAAGTCTTC. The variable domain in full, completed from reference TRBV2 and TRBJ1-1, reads DPKIIQKPKYLVAVTGSEKILICEQYLGHNAMYWYRQSAKKPLEFMFSYSYQKLMDNQTASSRFQPQSSKKNHLDLQITALKPDDSATYFCASSQPGQPNTEVFFGKGTRLTVV.

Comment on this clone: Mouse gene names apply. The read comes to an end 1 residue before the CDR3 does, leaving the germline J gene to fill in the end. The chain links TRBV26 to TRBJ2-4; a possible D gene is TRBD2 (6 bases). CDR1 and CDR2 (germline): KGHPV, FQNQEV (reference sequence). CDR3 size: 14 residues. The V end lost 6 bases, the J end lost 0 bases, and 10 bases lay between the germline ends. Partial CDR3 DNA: TGTGCCAGCAGGCGGGACTTTAGTCAAAACACCTTGTAC. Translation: CASRRDFSQNTLY. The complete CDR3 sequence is CASRRDFSQNTLYF.

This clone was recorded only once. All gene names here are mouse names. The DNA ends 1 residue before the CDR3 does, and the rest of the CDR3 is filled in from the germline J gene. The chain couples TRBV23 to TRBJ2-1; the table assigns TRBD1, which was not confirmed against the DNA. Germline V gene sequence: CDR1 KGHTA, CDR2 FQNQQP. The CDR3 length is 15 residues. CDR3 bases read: TGCTCCAGCAGTCAGGGGAGGGGAGACTATGCTGAGCAGTTC. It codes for CSSSQGRGDYAEQF. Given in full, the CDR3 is CSSSQGRGDYAEQFF. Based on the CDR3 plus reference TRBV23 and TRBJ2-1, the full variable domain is DAAVTQKPRYLIKMKGQEAEMKCIPEKGHTAVFWYQQKQSKELKFLIYFQNQQPLDQIDMVKERFSAVCPSSSLCSLGIRTCEAEDSALYLCSSSQGRGDYAEQFFGPGTRLTVL.

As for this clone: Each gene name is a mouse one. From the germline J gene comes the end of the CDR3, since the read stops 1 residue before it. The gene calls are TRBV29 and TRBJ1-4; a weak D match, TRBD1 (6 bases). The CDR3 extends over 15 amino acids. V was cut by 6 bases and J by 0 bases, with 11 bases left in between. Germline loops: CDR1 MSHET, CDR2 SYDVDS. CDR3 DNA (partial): TGTGCTAGCAGGGGACAAAAAATTTCCAACGAAAGATTATTT. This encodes CASRGQKISNERLF. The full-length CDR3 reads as CASRGQKISNERLFF.

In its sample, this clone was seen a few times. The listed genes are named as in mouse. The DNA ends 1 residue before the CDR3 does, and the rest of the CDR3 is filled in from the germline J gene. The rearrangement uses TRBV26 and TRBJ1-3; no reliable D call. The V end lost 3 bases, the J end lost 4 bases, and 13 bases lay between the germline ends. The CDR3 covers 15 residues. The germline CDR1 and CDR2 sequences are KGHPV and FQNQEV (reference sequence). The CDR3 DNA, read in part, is TGTGCCAGCAGTCTCGTCCGGACGAGGGGAAATACGCTCTAT. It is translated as CASSLVRTRGNTLY. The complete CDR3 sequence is CASSLVRTRGNTLYF.

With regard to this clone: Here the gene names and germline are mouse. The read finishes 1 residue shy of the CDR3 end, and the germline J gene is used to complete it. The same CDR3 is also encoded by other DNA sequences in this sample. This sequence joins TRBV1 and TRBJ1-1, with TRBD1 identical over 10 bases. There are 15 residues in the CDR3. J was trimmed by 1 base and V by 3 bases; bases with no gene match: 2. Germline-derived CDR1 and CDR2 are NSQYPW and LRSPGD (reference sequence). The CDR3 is CTCSARDRGNTEVFF. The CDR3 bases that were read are TGCACCTGCAGTGCCCGGGACAGGGGGAACACAGAAGTCTTC. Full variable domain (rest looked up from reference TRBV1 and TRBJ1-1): VTLLEQNPRWRLVPRGQAVNLRCILKNSQYPWMSWYQQDLQKQLQWLFTLRSPGDKEVKSLPGADYLATRVTDTELRLQVANMSQGRTLYCTCSARDRGNTEVFFGKGTRLTVV.

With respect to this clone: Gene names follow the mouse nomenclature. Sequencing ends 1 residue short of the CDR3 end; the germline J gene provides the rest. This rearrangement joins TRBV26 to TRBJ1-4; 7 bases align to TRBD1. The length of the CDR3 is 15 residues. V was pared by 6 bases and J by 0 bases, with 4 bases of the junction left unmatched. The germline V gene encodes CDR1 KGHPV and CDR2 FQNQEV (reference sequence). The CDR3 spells CASSRGGISNERLFF. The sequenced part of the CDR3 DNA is TGTGCCAGCAGCAGGGGGGGAATTTCCAACGAAAGATTATTT.

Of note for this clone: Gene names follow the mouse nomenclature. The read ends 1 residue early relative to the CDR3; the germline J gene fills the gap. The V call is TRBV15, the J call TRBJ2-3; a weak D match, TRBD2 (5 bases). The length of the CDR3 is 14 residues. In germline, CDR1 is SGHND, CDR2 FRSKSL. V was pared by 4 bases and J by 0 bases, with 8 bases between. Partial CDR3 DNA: TGTGCCAGCAGTTCTGGGTCTAGTGCAGAAACGCTGTAT. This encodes CASSSGSSAETLY. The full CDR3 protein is CASSSGSSAETLYF.

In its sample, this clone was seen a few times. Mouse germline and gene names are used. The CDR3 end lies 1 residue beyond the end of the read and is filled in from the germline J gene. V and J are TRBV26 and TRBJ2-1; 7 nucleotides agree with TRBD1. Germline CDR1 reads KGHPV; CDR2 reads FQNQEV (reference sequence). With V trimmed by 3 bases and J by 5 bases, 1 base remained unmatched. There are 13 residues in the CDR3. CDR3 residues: CASSLQGNAEQFF. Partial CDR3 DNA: TGTGCCAGCAGTCTACAGGGGAATGCTGAGCAGTTC.

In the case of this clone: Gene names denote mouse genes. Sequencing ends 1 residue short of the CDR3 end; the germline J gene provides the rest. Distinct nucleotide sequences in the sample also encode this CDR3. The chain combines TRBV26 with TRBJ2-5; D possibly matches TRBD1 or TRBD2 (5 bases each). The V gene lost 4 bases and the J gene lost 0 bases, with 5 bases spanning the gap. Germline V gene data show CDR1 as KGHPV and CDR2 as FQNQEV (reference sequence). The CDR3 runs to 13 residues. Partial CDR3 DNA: TGTGCCAGCAGTCGGGGGAACCAAGACACCCAGTAC. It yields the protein CASSRGNQDTQY. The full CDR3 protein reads CASSRGNQDTQYF.

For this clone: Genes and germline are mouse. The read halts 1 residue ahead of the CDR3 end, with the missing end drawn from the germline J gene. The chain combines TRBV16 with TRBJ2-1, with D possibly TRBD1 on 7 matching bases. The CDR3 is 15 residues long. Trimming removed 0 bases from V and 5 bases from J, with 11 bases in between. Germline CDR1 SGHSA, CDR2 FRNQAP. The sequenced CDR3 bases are TGTGCAAGCAGCTTAGATCAGGGGGGTCATGCTGAGCAGTTC. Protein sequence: CASSLDQGGHAEQF. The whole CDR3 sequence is CASSLDQGGHAEQFF.

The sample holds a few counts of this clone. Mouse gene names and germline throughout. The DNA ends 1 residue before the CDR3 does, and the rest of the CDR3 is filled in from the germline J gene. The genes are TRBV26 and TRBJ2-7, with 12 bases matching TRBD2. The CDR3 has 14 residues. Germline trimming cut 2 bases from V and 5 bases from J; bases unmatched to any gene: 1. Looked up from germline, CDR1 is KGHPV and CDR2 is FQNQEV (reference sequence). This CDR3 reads CASSLRDWGDEQYF. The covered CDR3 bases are TGTGCCAGCAGTCTGCGGGACTGGGGGGATGAACAGTAC.

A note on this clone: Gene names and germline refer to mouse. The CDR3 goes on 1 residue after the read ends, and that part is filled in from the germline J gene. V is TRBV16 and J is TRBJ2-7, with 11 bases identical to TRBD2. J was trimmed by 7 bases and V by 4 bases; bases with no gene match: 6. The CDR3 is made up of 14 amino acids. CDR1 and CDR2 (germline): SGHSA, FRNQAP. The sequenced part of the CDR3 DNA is TGTGCAAGCAGCTACTGGGGGGGCGCGTTCGAACAGTAC. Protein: CASSYWGGAFEQY. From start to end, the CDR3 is CASSYWGGAFEQYF.

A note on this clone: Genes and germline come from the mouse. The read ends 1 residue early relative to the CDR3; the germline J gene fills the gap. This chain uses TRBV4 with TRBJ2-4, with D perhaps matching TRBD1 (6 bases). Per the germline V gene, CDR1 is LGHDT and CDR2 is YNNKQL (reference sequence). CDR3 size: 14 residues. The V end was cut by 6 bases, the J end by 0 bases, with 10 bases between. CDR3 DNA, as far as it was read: TGTGCCAGCAGTCGGACAGCTAGTCAAAACACCTTGTAC. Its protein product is CASSRTASQNTLY. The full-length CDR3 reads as CASSRTASQNTLYF.

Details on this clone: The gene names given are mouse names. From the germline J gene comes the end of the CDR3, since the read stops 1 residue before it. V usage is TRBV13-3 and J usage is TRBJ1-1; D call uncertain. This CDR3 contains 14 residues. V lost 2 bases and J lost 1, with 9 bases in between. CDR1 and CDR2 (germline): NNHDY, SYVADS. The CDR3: CASSEWGGNTEVFF. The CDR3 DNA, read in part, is TGTGCCAGCAGTGAGTGGGGTGGAAACACAGAAGTCTTC.

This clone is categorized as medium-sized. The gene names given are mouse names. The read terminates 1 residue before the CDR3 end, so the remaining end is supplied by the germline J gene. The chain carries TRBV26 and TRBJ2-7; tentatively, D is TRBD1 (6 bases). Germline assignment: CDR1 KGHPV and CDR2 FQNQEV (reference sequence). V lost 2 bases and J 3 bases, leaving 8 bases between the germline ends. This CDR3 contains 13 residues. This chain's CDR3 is CASSLNRDYEQYF. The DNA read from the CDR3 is TGTGCCAGCAGTCTGAACAGGGACTATGAACAGTAC.

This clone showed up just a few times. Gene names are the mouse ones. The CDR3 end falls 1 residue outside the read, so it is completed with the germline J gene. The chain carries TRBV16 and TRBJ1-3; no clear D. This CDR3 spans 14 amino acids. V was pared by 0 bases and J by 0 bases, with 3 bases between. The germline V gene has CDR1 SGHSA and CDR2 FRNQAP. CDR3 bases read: TGTGCAAGCAGCTTAGACATTTCTGGAAATACGCTCTAT. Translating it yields CASSLDISGNTLY. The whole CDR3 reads CASSLDISGNTLYF.

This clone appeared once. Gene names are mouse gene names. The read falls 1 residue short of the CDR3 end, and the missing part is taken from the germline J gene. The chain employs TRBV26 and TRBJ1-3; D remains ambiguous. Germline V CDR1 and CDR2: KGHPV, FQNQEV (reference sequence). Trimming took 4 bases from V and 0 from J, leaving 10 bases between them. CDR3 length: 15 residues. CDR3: CASSRGRYSGNTLYF. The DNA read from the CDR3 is TGTGCCAGCAGTCGAGGCAGATATTCTGGAAATACGCTCTAT.

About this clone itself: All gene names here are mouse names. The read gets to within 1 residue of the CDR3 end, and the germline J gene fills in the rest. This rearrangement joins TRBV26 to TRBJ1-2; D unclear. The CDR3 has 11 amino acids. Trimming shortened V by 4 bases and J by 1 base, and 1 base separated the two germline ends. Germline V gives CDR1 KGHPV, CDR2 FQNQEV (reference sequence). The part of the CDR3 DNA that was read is TGTGCCAGCAGTCAAAACTCCGACTACACC. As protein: CASSQNSDYT. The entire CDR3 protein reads CASSQNSDYTF. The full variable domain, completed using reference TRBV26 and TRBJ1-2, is NSKVIQTPRYLVKGQGQKAKMRCIPEKGHPVVFWYQQNKNNEFKFLINFQNQEVLQQIDMTEKRFSAECPSNSPCSLEIQSSEAGDSALYLCASSQNSDYTFGSGTRLLVI.

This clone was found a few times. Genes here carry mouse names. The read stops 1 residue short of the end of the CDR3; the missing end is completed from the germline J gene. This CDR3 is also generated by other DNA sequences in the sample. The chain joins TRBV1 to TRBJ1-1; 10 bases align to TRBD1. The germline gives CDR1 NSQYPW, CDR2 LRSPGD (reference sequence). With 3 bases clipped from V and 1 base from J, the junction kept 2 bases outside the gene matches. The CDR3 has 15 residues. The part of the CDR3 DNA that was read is TGCACCTGCAGTGCCCGGGACAGGGGAAACACAGAAGTCTTC. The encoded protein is CTCSARDRGNTEVF. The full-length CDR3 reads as CTCSARDRGNTEVFF.

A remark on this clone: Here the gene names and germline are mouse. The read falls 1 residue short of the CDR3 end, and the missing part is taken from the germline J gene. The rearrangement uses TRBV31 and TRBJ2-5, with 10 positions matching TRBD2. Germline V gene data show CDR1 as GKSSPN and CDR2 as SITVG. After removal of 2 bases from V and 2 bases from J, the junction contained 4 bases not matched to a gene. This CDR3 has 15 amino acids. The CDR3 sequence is CAWSSRDWGQDTQYF. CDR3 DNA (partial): TGTGCCTGGAGTTCCCGGGACTGGGGCCAAGACACCCAGTAC.

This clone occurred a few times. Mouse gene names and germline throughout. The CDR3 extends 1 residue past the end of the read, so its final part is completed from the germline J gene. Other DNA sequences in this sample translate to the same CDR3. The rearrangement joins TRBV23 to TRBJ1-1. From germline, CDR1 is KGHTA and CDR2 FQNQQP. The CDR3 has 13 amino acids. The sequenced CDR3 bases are TGCTCCAGCAGTCAGGGGGCAAACACAGAAGTCTTC. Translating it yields CSSSQGANTEVF. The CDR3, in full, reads CSSSQGANTEVFF. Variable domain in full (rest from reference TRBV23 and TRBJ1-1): DAAVTQKPRYLIKMKGQEAEMKCIPEKGHTAVFWYQQKQSKELKFLIYFQNQQPLDQIDMVKERFSAVCPSSSLCSLGIRTCEAEDSALYLCSSSQGANTEVFFGKGTRLTVV.